A single sample gave rise to the 2 T cell receptor beta chains below, sequenced in a study of identical twins. TCRdb used MiXCR to reprocess the 5' RACE reads, holding one entry per CDR3 protein. Counted here are 1.5 million to 2 million distinct CDR3 sequences, around 29% occurring once; the ten biggest clones make up under 0.35%. Sequencing was carried out using cord blood. Source of these receptors: a newborn girl in good health.

This clonotype has ten or more counts. The chain has TRBV4-2 and TRBJ2-5; D is unresolved. The CDR3 contains 13 residues. The germline V gene encodes CDR1 LGHNA and CDR2 YNFKEQ. V lost 4 bases to trimming and J lost 0 bases, with 6 bases between them. The DNA of the CDR3 is TGTGCCAGCAGCCCGATCTACCAAGAGACCCAGTACTTC. Protein sequence: CASSPIYQETQYF.

In its sample, this clonotype was seen a few times. V gene TRBV6-5 combines with J gene TRBJ2-3, with 8 bases lining up with TRBD2. Germline assignment: CDR1 MNHEY and CDR2 SVGAGI. This CDR3 region has 14 residues. Losses at the gene ends were 5 bases for V and 5 bases for J; bases not matched to a gene: 6. For the CDR3, the DNA is TGTGCCAGCAGTCCGGGGGGGTCCGAAGATACGCAGTATTTT. Protein sequence: CASSPGGSEDTQYF.